These 8 T cell receptor beta chains originate from one sample sequenced in a study of blood T cell repertoires in COVID-19 (dated by TCRdb to 2020 to 2021). The method was the immunoSEQ multiplex PCR assay. TCRdb retrieved this table from immuneACCESS and kept in-frame rearrangements only. Not all clones are present; in checked studies, unresolved V genes account for under half, and no reason is known for the remainder. The sample yields some 85,000 clones; approximately 90% were counted once. Roughly 8.9% of the sample is in the top ten clones. The sample was peripheral blood. Every receptor here comes from a middle-aged man with acute or convalescent COVID-19.

The CDR3 is CASSEMGLGKLFF. CDR3 sequence (DNA): TGTGCCAGCAGTGAGATGGGGCTCGGAAAACTGTTTTTT. This rearrangement joins TRBV6-1 to TRBJ1-4; a weak D match, TRBD1 (5 bases). The germline gives CDR1 MNHNS, CDR2 SASEGT. V lost 3 bases and J lost 10, with 12 bases in between. The CDR3 length is 13 residues.

This clone was detected only a few times. The genes are TRBV6-6 and TRBJ1-2; 9 positions match TRBD1. After removal of 0 bases from V and 4 bases from J, the junction contained 0 bases not matched to a gene. CDR1 and CDR2 (germline): MNHNY, SVGAGI (reference sequence). This CDR3 region has 14 residues. The CDR3 DNA follows: TGTGCCAGCAGTTACTCGACAGGGGGCTATGGCTACACCTTC. This translates into CASSYSTGGYGYTF.

The chain is built from TRBV12-5 and TRBJ1-5; weak D call: TRBD1 (5 bases). V was pared by 6 bases and J by 3 bases, with 12 bases between. The CDR3 sequence is 14 residues long. Germline V gene sequence: CDR1 LGHNT, CDR2 FRNRAP. The CDR3 reads CASGRGGVNQPQHF. Written as DNA, the CDR3 is TGTGCTAGTGGCCGCGGAGGGGTCAATCAGCCCCAGCATTTT.

This chain joins TRBV2 and TRBJ1-1; D perhaps matches TRBD1 (5 bases). The CDR3 spans 15 residues. V lost 2 bases and J lost 0, with 10 bases in between. Germline CDR1 reads SNHLY; CDR2 reads FYNNEI. CDR3 residues: CASSEIGDLNTEAFF. The CDR3, as DNA: TGTGCCAGCAGTGAAATAGGGGATTTGAACACTGAAGCTTTCTTT.

This clone was detected only a few times. The V and J genes are TRBV7-8 and TRBJ1-3; D not certain. Per germline, CDR1 SGHVS and CDR2 FQNEAQ. V lost 3 bases to trimming and J lost 3 bases, with 12 bases between them. The CDR3 loop spans 15 amino acids. CDR3 sequence reads: CASSFFRSVGNTIYF. As DNA, the CDR3 is TGTGCCAGCAGCTTCTTTCGATCGGTTGGAAACACCATATATTTT.

This clone came up a few times. The chain uses TRBV29-1 and TRBJ2-7; maybe TRBD2 (6 bases). The germline V and J ends were trimmed by 0 bases and 1 base, with 13 bases remaining between them. Germline loops: CDR1 SQVTM, CDR2 ANQGSEA. The CDR3 totals 15 residues. The CDR3 is CSVEDSSGSSYEQYF. In nucleotides, the CDR3 is TGCAGCGTTGAAGATAGCAGCGGGTCGTCCTACGAGCAGTACTTC.

This chain uses TRBV2 with TRBJ2-2, with 7 bases that match TRBD1. Germline lookup yields CDR1 SNHLY and CDR2 FYNNEI. The CDR3 loop spans 13 amino acids. V dropped 6 bases and J dropped 6; count of bases not matched to a gene: 4. CDR3 nucleotide sequence: TGTGCCAGCAGCAACAGGGGCTCCGGGGAGCTGTTTTTT. Amino acids: CASSNRGSGELFF.

The V call is TRBV10-3, the J call TRBJ2-2; D not resolved. The CDR3 has 12 residues. V was clipped by 7 bases and J by 3 bases, with 6 bases between them. Germline-derived CDR1 and CDR2 are ENHRY and SYGVKD. CDR3 sequence: CAITGDTGELFF. CDR3 nucleotides: TGTGCCATCACCGGAGACACCGGGGAGCTGTTTTTT.